This T cell receptor (beta chain) was sequenced in a study of blood T cell repertoires in COVID-19. On the study more broadly: Sites across the United States, Italy and Spain contributed samples from acute and convalescent COVID-19. PBMCs, B-cell-depleted T cells, or T cells were the source of the cDNA or gDNA that made up the material.

V lost 6 bases, J lost 2 bases, and 7 bases lay in between. Germline CDR1 SQVTM, CDR2 ANQGSEA. The CDR3 is 11 residues long. Original data processing: It was from reference gene primer amplification that nucleated cell counts were estimated. Clones were sequenced by immunoSEQ multiplex PCR, and TCRdb holds only the in-frame ones, with some missing. Clonal size and the V and J genes are those of that table, whereas D and trimming came from the DNA. The sample shows 70,000 to 85,000 clones, more than 75% of them seen only once. This sequence was found in a man aged 60 to 69 with acute or convalescent COVID-19. The sample was peripheral blood. This chain joins TRBV29-1 and TRBJ1-2; D is ambiguous. The CDR3 here is CSVQSNYGYTF. CDR3 DNA: TGCAGCGTACAGAGCAACTATGGCTACACCTTC.